One sample yielded the 5 T cell receptor beta chains listed below, sequenced in a study of T cell responses to AZD1222 COVID-19 vaccine. The repertoire was sequenced with immunoSEQ multiplex PCR; TCRdb's copy has only in-frame clones and lacks some. The sample has roughly 180,000 clones; more than 75% are singletons. The sample was peripheral blood, taken on day 0 of MenACWY control vaccination. The receptors originated from an adult in good health.

The rearrangement uses TRBV7-2 and TRBJ1-1, with D unresolved. CDR3 length: 13 amino acids. With 5 bases removed from V and 7 bases from J, the gap between germline ends came to 14 bases. Germline V CDR1 and CDR2: SGHTA, FQGNSA. CDR3 region: CASSPRPGSEAFF. CDR3 in DNA: TGTGCCAGCAGCCCAAGACCGGGAAGTGAAGCTTTCTTT.

The V gene is TRBV4-2, the J gene TRBJ2-7, with no clear D. V gave up 0 bases and J gave up 2 bases, with 14 bases separating them. Germline V gene data show CDR1 as LGHNA and CDR2 as YNFKEQ. This CDR3 is built from 16 residues. CDR3: CASSQEGPSPTYEQYF. The CDR3 coding sequence is TGTGCCAGCAGCCAAGAAGGCCCCTCGCCTACCTACGAGCAGTACTTC.

This clone came up a few times. This chain uses TRBV29-1 with TRBJ2-7; 11 bases line up with TRBD1. V gave up 6 bases and J gave up 2 bases; unmatched junction bases: 3. This CDR3 has 13 amino acids. Germline V gene lookup returns CDR1 SQVTM and CDR2 ANQGSEA. The CDR3 spells CSVGTGGTYEQYF. CDR3 sequence (DNA): TGCAGCGTCGGGACAGGGGGGACCTACGAGCAGTACTTC.

V usage is TRBV9 and J usage is TRBJ2-5; D is tentatively TRBD1 or TRBD2 (5 bases each). The V gene lost 0 bases and the J gene lost 5 bases, with 11 bases spanning the gap. Germline V lookup: CDR1 SGDLS, CDR2 YYNGEE. The CDR3 loop spans 14 amino acids. CDR3 bases: TGTGCCAGCAGCGTAGGGGGGACCCGGGAGACCCAGTACTTC. Amino acid sequence: CASSVGGTRETQYF. The entire variable domain, with the rest obtained from reference TRBV9 and TRBJ2-5, is as follows: DSGVTQTPKHLITATGQRVTLRCSPRSGDLSVYWYQQSLDQGLQFLIQYYNGEERAKGNILERFSAQQFPDLHSELNLSSLELGDSALYFCASSVGGTRETQYFGPGTRLLVL.

The chain links TRBV25-1 to TRBJ1-6; D might be TRBD1 (5 bases). The CDR3 runs to 14 residues. From germline, CDR1 is MGHDK and CDR2 SYGVNS. Trimming shortened V by 5 bases and J by 7 bases, and 12 bases separated the two germline ends. CDR3 amino acids: CASSPGRPNSPLHF. CDR3 DNA sequence: TGTGCCAGCAGTCCGGGACGCCCGAATTCACCCCTCCACTTT.